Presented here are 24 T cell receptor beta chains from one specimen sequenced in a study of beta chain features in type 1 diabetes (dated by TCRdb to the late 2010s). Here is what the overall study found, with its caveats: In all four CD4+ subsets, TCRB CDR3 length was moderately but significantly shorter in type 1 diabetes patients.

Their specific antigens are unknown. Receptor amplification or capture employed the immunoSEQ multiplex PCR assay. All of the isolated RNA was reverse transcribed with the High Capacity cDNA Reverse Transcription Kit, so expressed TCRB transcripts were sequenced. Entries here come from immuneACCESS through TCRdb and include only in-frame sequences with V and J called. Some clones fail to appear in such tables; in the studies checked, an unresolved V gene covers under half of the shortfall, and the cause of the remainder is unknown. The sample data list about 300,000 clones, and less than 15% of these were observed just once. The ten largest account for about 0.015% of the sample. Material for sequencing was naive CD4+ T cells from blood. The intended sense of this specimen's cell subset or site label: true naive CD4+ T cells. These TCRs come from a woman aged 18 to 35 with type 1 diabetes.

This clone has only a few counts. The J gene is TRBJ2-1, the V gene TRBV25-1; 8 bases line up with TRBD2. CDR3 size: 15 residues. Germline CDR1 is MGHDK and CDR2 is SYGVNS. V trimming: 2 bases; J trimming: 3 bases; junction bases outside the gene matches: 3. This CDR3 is CASSEAGGLYNEQFF. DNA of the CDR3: TGTGCCAGCAGTGAAGCGGGGGGCCTCTACAATGAGCAGTTCTTC.

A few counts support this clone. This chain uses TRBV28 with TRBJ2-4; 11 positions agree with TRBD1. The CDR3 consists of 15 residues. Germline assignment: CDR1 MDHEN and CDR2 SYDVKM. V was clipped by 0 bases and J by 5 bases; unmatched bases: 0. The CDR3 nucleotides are TGTGCCAGCAGTTTATGGGGACAGGGGGAAAACATTCAGTACTTC. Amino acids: CASSLWGQGENIQYF.

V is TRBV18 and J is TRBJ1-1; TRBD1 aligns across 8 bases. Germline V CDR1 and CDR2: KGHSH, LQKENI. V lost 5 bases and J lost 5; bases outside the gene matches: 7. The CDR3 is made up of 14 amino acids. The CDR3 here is CASSSIQGETEAFF. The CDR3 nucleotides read TGTGCCAGCTCATCGATACAGGGGGAGACTGAAGCTTTCTTT.

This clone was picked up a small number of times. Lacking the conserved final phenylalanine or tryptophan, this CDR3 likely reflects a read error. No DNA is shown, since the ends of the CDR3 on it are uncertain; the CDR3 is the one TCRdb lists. This chain's CDR3 is CSASRTNLMKT. This chain links TRBV20-1 with TRBJ1-4; TRBD1 reflects the table's D call only, with no check against the DNA. A total of 11 residues make up the CDR3, ends included. CDR1 and CDR2 (germline): DFQATT, SNEGSKA (reference sequence).

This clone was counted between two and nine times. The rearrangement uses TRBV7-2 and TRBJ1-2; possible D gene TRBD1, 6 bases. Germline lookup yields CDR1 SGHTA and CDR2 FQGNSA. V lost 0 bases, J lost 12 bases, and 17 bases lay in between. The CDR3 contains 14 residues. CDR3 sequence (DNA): TGTGCCAGCAGCTTAGCGAACAGGGTCTTGGTAGACACCTTC. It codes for CASSLANRVLVDTF.

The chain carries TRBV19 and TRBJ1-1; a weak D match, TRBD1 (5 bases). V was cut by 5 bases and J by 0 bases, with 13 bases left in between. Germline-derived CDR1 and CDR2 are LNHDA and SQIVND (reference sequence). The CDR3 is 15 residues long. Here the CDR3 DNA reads TGTGCCAGTAGTGTCCTCAGGGAATTGAACACTGAAGCTTTCTTT. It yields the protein CASSVLRELNTEAFF.

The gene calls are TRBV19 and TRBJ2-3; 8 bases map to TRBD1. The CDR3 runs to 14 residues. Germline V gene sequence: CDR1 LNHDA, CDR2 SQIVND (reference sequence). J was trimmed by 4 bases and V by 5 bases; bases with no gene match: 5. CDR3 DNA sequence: TGTGCCAGTAGTCCAGGGGGCGCAGCAGATACGCAGTATTTT. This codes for CASSPGGAADTQYF.

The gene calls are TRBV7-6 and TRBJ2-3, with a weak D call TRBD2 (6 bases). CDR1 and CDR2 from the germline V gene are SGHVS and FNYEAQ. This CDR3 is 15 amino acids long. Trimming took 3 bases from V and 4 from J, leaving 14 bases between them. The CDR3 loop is CASSLGSGWPDTQYF. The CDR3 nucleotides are TGTGCCAGCAGCTTGGGGAGCGGGTGGCCAGATACGCAGTATTTT.

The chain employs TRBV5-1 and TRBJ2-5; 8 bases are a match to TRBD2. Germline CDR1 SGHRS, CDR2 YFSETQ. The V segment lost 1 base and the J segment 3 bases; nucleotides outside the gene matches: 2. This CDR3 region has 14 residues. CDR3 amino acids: CASSLTSGEETQYF. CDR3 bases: TGCGCCAGCAGCTTGACTAGCGGAGAAGAGACCCAGTACTTC.

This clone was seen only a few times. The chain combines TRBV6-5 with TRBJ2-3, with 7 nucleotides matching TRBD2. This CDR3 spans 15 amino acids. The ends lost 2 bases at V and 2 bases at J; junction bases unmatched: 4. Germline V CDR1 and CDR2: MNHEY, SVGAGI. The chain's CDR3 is CASSYRTSDTDTQYF. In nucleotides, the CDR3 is TGTGCCAGCAGTTACCGAACTAGCGACACAGATACGCAGTATTTT.

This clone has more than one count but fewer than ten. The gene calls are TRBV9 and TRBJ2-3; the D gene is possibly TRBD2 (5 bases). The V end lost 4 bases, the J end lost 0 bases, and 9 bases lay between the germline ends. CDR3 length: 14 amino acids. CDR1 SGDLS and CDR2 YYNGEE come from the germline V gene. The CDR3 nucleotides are TGTGCCAGCAGCTACCGGACTAGCACAGATACGCAGTATTTT. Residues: CASSYRTSTDTQYF.

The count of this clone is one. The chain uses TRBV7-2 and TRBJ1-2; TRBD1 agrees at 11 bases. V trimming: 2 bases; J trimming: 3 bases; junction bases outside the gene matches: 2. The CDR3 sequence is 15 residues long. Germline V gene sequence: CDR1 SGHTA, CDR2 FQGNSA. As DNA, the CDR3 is TGTGCCAGCAGCTTAAGGACAGGGGGCGACTATGGCTACACCTTC. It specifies CASSLRTGGDYGYTF.

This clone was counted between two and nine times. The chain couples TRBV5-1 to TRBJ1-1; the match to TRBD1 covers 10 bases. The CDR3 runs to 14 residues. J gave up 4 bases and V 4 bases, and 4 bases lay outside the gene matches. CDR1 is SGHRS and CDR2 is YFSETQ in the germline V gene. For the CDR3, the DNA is TGCGCCAGCAGCCCGGGGACAGGGGCCACTGAAGCTTTCTTT. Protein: CASSPGTGATEAFF.

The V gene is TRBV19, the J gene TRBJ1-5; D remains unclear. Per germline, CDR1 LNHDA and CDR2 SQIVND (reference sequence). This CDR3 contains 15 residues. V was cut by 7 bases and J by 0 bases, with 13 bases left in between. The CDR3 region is CASTLEQYSNQPQHF. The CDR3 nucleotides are TGTGCCAGTACCCTTGAGCAATATAGCAATCAGCCCCAGCATTTT.

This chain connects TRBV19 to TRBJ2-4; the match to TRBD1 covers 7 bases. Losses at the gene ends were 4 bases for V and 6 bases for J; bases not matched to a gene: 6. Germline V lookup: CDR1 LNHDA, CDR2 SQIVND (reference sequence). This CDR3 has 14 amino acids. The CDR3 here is CASSKTGKANIQYF. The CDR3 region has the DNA TGTGCCAGTAGTAAGACAGGGAAAGCAAACATTCAGTACTTC. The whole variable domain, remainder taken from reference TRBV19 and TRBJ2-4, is DGGITQSPKYLFRKEGQNVTLSCEQNLNHDAMYWYRQDPGQGLRLIYYSQIVNDFQKGDIAEGYSVSREKKESFPLTVTSAQKNPTAFYLCASSKTGKANIQYFGAGTRLSVL.

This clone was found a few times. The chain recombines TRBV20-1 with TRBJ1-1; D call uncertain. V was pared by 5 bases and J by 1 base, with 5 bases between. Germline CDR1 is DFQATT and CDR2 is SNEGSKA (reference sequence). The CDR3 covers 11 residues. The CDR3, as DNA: TGCAGTGCTCGGGGGAACACTGAAGCTTTCTTT. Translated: CSARGNTEAFF.

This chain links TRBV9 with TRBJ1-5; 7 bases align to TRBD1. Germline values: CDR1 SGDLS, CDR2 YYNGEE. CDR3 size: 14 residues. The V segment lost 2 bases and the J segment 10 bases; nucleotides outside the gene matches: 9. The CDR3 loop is CASSVGDSKGPQHF. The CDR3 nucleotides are TGTGCCAGCAGCGTCGGGGACAGCAAGGGTCCCCAGCATTTT.

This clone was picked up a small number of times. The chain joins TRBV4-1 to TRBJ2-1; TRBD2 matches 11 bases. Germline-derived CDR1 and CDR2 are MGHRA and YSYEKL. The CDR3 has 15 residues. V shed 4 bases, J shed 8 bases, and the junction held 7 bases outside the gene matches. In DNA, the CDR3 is TGCGCCAGCAGCCTGTCTAGCGGGAGGTTCTATGAGCAGTTCTTC. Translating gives CASSLSSGRFYEQFF.

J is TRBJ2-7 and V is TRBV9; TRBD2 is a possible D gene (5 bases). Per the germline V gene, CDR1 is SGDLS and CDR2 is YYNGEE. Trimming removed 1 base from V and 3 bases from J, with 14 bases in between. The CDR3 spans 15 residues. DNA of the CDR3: TGTGCCAGCAGCGTACGAGAGGGATCGCACTACGAGCAGTACTTC. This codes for CASSVREGSHYEQYF.

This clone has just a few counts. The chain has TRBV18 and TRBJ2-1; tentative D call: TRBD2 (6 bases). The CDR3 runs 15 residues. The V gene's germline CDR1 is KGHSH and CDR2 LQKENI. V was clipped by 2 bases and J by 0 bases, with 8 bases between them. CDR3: CASSPILASYNEQFF. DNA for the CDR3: TGTGCCAGCTCACCAATACTAGCCTCCTACAATGAGCAGTTCTTC.

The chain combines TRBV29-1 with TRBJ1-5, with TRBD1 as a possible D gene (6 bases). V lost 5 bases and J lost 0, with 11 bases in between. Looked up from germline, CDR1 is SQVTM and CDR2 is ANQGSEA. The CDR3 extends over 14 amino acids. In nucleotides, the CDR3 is TGCAGCGTTCAGGACAGTTATAGCAATCAGCCCCAGCATTTT. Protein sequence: CSVQDSYSNQPQHF.

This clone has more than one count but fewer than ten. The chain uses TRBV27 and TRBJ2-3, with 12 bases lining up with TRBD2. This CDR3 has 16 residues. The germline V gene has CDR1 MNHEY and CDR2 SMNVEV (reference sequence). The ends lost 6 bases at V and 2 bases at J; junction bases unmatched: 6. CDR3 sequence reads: CASRRLAGVLTDTQYF. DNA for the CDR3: TGTGCCAGCAGGCGACTAGCGGGAGTCCTCACAGATACGCAGTATTTT.

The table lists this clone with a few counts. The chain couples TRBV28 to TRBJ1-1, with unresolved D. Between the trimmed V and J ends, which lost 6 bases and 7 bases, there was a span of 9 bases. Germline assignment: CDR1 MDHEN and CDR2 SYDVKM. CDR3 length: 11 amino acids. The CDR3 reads CASRTSLEAFF. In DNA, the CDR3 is TGTGCCAGCAGGACATCCCTTGAAGCTTTCTTT. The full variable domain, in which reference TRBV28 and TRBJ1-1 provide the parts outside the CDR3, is DVKVTQSSRYLVKRTGEKVFLECVQDMDHENMFWYRQDPGLGLRLIYFSYDVKMKEKGDIPEGYSVSREKKERFSLILESASTNQTSMYLCASRTSLEAFFGQGTRLTVV.

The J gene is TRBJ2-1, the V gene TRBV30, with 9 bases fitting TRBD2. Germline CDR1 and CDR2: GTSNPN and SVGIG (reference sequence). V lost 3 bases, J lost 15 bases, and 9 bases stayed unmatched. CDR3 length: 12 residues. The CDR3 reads CAWSPGAGGWFF. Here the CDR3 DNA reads TGTGCCTGGAGCCCCGGGGCGGGGGGGTGGTTCTTC.